The entry below gives a single T cell receptor beta chain sequence along with its context. Its specificity is unknown. The CDR3 consists of 16 residues. V shed 8 bases and J 5 bases; nucleotides not matched to a gene: 10. Germline V gene sequence: CDR1 SNHLY, CDR2 FYNNEI. The data derive from a study of cytomegalovirus exposure and HLA in healthy donors. Looking at the study overall: Unique TCRs numbering around 80 million, obtained from HLA-typed donors, made up an early data release. General study points: Later genetic work tied a missense DCLRE1C variant to beta-chain V and J trimming. A previous analysis found most TCR beta V segments productive roughly 90% or roughly 30% of the time.

Vbeta (60) and Jbeta (13) primers were used in the PCR. The data were produced by immunoSEQ multiplex PCR, yet TCRdb's version contains in-frame clones alone and is incomplete. Of 210,000 or so clones listed, about 84% are singletons. The TCR comes from a human donor in good health. Input material: PBMCs. This rearrangement joins TRBV2 to TRBJ2-5, with 14 bases aligning to TRBD2. CDR3 in amino acids: CASLRLAGGPGETQYF. The CDR3 nucleotides are TGTGCCAGCCTCAGACTAGCGGGAGGGCCTGGGGAGACCCAGTACTTC.